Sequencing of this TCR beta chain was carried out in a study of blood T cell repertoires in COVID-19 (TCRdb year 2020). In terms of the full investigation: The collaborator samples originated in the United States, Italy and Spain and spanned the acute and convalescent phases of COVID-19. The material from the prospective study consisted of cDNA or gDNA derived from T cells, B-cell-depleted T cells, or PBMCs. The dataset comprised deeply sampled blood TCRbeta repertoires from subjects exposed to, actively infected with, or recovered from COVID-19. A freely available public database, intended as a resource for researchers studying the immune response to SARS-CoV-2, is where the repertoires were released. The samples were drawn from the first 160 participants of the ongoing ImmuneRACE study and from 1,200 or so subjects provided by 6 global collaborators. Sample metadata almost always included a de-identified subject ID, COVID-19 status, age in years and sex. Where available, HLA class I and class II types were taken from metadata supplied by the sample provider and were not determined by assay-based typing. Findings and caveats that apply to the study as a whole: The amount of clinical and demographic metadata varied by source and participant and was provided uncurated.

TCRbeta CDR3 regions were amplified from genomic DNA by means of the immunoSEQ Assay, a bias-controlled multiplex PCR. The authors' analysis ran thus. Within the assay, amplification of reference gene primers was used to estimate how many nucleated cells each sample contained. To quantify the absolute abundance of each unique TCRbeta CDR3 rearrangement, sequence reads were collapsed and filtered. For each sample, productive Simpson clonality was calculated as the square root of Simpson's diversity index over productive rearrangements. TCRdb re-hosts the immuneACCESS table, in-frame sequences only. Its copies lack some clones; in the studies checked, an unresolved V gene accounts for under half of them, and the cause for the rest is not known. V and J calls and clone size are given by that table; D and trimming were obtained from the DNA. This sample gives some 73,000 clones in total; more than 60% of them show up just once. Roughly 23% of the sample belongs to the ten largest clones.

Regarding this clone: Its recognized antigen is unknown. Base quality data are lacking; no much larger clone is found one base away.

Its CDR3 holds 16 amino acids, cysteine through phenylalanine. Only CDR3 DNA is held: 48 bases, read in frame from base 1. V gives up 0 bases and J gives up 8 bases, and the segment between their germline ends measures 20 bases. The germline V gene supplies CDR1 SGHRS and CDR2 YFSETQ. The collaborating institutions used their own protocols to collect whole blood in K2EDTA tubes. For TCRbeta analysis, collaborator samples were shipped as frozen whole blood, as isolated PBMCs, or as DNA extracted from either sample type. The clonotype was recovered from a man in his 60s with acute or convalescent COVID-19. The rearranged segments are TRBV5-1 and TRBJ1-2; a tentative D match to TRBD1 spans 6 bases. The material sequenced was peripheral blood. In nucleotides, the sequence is TGCGCCAGCAGCTTGGGAGGGGCACAGGGAACGGGCGGCTACACCTTC. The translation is CASSLGGAQGTGGYTF.